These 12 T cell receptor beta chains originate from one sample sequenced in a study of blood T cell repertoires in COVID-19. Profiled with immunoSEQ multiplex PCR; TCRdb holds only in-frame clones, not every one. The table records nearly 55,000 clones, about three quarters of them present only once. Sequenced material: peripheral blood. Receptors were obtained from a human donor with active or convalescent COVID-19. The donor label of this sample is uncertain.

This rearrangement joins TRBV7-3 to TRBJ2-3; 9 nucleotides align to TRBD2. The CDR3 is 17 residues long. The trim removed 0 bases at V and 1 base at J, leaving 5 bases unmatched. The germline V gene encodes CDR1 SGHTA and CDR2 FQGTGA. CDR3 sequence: CASSLTSRTSGTDTQYF. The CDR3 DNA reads TGTGCCAGCAGCTTAACGTCTAGGACTAGCGGCACAGATACGCAGTATTTT.

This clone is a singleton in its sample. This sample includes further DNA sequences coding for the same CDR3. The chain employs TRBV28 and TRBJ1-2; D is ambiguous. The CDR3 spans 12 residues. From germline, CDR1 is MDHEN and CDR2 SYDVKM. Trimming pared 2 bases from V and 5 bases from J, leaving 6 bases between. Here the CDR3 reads CASSLGGYGYTF. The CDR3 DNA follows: TGTGCCAGCAGTTTAGGCGGATATGGCTACACCTTC.

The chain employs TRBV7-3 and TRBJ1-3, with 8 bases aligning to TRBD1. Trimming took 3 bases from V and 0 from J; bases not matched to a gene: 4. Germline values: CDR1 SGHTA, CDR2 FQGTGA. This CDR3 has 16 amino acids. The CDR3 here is CASSFTGQVSGNTIYF. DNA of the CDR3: TGTGCCAGCAGCTTCACGGGACAGGTCTCTGGAAACACCATATATTTT.

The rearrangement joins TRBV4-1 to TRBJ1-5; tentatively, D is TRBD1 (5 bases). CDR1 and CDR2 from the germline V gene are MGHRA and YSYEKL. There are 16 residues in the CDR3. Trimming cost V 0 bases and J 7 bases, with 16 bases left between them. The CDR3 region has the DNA TGCGCCAGCAGCCAAGAGGCAGCAGGGCGAAGACAGCCCCAGCATTTT. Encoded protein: CASSQEAAGRRQPQHF.

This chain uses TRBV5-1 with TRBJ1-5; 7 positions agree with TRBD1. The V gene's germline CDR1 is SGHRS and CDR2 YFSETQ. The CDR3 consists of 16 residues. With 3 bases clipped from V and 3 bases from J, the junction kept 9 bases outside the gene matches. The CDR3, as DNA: TGCGCCAGCAGCTGGAGAGGACAGGCCCTCAATCAGCCCCAGCATTTT. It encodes CASSWRGQALNQPQHF. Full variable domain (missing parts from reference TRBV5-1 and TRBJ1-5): KAGVTQTPRYLIKTRGQQVTLSCSPISGHRSVSWYQQTPGQGLQFLFEYFSETQRNKGNFPGRFSGRQFSNSRSEMNVSTLELGDSALYLCASSWRGQALNQPQHFGDGTRLSIL.

CDR3 coding DNA: TGTGCCAGCTTAGGGGAGGGCGGGCTCACCTACGAGCAGTACTTC. Protein sequence: CASLGEGGLTYEQYF. The chain combines TRBV28 with TRBJ2-7, with 7 nucleotides matching TRBD2. Germline assignment: CDR1 MDHEN and CDR2 SYDVKM. V lost 8 bases and J lost 2; bases outside the gene matches: 12. The CDR3 is 15 amino acids.

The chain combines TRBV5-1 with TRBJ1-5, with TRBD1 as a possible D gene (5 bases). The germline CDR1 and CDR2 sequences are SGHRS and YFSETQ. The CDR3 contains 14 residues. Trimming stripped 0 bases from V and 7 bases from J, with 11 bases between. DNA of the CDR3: TGCGCCAGCAGCTTGGGGAGGGGTAACCAGCCCCAGCATTTT. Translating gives CASSLGRGNQPQHF.

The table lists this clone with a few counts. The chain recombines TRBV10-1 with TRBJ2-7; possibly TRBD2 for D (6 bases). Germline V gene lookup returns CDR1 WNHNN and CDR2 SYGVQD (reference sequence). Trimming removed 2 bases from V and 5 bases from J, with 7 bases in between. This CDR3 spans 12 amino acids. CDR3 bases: TGCGCCAGCAGTGAGGCGGGGAACGAGCAGTACTTC. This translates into CASSEAGNEQYF.

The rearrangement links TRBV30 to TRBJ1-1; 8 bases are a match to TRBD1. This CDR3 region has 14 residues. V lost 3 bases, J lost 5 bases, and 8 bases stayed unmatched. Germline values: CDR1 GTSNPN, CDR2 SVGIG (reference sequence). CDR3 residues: CAWRIQGGKTEAFF. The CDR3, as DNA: TGTGCCTGGAGGATACAGGGGGGTAAGACTGAAGCTTTCTTT.

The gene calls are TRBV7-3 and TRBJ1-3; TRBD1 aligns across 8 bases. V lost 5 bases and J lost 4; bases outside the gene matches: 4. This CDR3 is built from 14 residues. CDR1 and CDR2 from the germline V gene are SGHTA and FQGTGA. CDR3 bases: TGTGCCAGCAGCATCGGACAGGGCGGAAACACCATATATTTT. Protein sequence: CASSIGQGGNTIYF.

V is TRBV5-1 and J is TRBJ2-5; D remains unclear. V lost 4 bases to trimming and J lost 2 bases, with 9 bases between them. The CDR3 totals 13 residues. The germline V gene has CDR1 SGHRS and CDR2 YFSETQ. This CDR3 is CASSPSSQETQYF. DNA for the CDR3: TGCGCCAGCAGCCCCAGTTCTCAAGAGACCCAGTACTTC.

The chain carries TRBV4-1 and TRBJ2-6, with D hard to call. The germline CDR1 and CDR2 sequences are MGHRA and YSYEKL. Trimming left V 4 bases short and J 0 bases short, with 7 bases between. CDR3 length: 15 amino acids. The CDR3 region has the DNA TGCGCCAGCAGCCGAGGTGGCTCTGGGGCCAACGTCCTGACTTTC. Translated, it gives CASSRGGSGANVLTF.